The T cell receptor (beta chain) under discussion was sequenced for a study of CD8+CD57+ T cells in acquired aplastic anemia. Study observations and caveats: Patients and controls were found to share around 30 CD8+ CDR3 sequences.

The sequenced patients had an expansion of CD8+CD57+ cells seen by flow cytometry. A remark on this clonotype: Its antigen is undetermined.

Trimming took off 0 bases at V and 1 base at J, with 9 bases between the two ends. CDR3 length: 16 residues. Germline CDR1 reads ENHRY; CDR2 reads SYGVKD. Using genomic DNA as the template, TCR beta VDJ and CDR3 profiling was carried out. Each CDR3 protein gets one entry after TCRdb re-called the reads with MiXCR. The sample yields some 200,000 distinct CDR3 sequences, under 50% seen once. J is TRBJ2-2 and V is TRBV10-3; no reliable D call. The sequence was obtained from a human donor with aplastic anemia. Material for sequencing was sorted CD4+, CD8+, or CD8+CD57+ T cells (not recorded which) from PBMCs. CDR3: CAISESHEMNTGELFF. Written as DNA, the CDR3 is TGTGCCATCAGTGAGTCGCACGAGATGAACACCGGGGAGCTGTTTTTT.